This T cell receptor (beta chain) appears in the sequencing data of a study of immune cell composition in non-small cell lung cancer. The assay was immunoSEQ multiplex PCR, and TCRdb's table has in-frame clones only and misses some. The sample has about 1,800 clones; roughly 72% are singletons. In the case of this clone: The antigen is not known.

The normal lung sample lay at least 3 cm, and maximally far, from the tumour. Findings and caveats of the study: Roughly 80% of squamous and under 35% of adenocarcinoma cases had tumour-associated clones >0.5%.

The sequencing input was non-adjacent lung tissue. The TCR comes from a human donor with non-small cell lung cancer.

The CDR3 bases are TGTGCCAGCTCCCACACCCCGGGACAGGGAAGCACAGATACGCAGTATTTT. The encoded protein is CASSHTPGQGSTDTQYF. This chain links TRBV18 with TRBJ2-3, with TRBD1 identical over 9 bases. Unmatched junction bases numbered 10, after V lost 6 bases and J lost 0 bases. From germline, CDR1 is KGHSH and CDR2 LQKENI. This CDR3 comprises 17 residues.